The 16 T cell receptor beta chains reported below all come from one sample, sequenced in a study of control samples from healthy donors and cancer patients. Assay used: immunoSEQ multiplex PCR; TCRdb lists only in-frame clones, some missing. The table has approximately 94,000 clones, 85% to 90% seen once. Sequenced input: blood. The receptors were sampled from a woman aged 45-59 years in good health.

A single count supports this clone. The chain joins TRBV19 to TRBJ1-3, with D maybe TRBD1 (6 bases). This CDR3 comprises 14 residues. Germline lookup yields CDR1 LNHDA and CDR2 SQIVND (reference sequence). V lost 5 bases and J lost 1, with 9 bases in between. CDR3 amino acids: CASSEQGSGNTIYF. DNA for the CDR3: TGTGCCAGTAGTGAACAGGGATCTGGAAACACCATATATTTT.

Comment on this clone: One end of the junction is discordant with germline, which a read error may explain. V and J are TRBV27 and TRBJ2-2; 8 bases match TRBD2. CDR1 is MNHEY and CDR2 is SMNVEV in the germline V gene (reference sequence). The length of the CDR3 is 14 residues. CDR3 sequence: CTSSQGLAAGELFF. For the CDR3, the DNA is TGTACCAGCAGTCAAGGACTAGCAGCCGGGGAGCTGTTTTTT.

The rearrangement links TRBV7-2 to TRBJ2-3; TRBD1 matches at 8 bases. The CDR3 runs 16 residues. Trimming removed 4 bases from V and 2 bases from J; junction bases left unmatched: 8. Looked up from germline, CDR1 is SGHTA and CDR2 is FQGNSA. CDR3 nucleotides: TGTGCCAGCAGCTCCGGCGACAGGGGCCCCACAGATACGCAGTATTTT. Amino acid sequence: CASSSGDRGPTDTQYF.

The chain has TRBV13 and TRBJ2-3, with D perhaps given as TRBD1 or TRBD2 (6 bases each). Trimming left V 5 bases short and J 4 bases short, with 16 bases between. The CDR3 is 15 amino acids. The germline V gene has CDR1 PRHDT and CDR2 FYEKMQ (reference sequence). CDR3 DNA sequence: TGTGCCAGCAGCCAAGTCGGGGGCCGCGCAGATACGCAGTATTTT. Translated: CASSQVGGRADTQYF.

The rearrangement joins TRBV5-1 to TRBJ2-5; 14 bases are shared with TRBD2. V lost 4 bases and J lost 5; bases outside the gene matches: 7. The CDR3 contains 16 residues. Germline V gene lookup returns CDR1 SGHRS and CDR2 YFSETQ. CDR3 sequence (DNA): TGCGCCAGCAGCCCACGACTAGCGGGGGGGCGGGAGACCCAGTACTTC. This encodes CASSPRLAGGRETQYF.

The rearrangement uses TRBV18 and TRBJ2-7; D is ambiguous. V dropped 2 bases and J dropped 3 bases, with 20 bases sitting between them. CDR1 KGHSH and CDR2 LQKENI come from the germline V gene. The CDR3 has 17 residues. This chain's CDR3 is CASSPSPPKPRDYEQYF. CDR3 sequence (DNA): TGTGCCAGCTCACCATCCCCCCCTAAGCCCCGAGACTACGAGCAGTACTTC.

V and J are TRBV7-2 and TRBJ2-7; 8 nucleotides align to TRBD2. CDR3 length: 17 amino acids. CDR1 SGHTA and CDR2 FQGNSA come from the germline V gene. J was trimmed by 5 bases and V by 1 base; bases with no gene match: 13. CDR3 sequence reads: CASSLEFGGRMSHEQYF. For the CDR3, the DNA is TGTGCCAGCAGCTTAGAATTCGGCGGGAGGATGTCCCACGAGCAGTACTTC.

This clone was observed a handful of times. CDR3 sequence: CASSSGDRGIYGYTF. CDR3 DNA: TGCGCCAGCAGCTCCGGGGACAGGGGGATCTATGGCTACACCTTC. The chain uses TRBV5-1 and TRBJ1-2, with 11 bases aligning to TRBD1. The CDR3 is 15 amino acids. V trimming: 3 bases; J trimming: 4 bases; junction bases outside the gene matches: 5. Per the germline V gene, CDR1 is SGHRS and CDR2 is YFSETQ.

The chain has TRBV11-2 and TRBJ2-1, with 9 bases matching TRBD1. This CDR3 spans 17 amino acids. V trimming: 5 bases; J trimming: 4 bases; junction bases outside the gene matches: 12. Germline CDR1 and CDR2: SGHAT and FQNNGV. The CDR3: CASSTPTGGNRYNEQFF. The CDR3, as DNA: TGTGCCAGCAGCACCCCGACAGGGGGGAATCGATACAATGAGCAGTTCTTC.

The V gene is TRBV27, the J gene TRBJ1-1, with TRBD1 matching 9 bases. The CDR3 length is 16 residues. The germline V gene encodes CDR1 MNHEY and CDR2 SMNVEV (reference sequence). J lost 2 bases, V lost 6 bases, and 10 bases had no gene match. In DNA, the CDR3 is TGTGCCAGCAGACCCGGGACAGGGTGGGTCAACACTGAAGCTTTCTTT. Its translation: CASRPGTGWVNTEAFF.

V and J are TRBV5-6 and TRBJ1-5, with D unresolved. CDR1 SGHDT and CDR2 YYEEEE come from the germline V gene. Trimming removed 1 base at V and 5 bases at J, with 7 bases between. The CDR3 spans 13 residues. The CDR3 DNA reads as TGTGCCAGCAGCTTGAGGAGAGATCAGCCCCAGCATTTT. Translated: CASSLRRDQPQHF.

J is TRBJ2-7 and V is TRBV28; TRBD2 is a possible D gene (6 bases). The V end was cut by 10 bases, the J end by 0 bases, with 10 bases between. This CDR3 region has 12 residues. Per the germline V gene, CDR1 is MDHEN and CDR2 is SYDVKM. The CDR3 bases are TGTGCCACCTCGGGGGACTCCTACGAGCAGTACTTC. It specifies CATSGDSYEQYF.

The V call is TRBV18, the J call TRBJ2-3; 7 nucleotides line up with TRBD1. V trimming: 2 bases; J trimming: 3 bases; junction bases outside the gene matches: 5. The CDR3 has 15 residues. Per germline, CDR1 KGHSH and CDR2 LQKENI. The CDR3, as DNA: TGTGCCAGCTCACCATACAGGGGAGAGACAGATACGCAGTATTTT. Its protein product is CASSPYRGETDTQYF.

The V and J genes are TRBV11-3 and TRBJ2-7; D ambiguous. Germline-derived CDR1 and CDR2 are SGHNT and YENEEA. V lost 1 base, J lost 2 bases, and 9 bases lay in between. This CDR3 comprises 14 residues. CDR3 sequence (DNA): TGTGCCAGCAGCTTAGCCCCTTCGGCCTACGAGCAGTACTTC. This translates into CASSLAPSAYEQYF.

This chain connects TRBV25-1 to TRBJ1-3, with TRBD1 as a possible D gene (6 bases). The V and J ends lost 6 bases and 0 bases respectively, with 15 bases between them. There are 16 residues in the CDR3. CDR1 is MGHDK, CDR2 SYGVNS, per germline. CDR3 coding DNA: TGTGCCAGCAGGTCGGGGGCGGCACCCTCTGGAAACACCATATATTTT. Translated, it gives CASRSGAAPSGNTIYF.

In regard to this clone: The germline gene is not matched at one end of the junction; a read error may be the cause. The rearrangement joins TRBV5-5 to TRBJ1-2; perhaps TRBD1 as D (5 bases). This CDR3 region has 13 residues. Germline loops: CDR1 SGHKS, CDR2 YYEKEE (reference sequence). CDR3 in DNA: TGTGCCAGCAGCACTAGGGACCCAGGAGGCTGCACCTTC. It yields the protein CASSTRDPGGCTF.